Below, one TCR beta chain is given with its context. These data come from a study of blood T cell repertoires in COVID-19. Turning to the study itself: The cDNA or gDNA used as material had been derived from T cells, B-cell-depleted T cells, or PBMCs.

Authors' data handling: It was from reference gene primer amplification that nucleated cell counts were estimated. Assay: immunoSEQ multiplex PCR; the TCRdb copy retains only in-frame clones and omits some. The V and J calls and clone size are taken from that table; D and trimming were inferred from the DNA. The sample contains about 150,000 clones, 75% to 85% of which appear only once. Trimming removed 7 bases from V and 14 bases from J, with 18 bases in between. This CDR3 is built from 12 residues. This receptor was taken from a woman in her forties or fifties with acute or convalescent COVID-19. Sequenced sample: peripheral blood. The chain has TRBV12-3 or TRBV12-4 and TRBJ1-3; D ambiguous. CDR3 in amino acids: CASTPPGAAVYF. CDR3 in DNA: TGTGCCAGCACCCCTCCAGGCGCCGCCGTATATTTT.